Here is one TCR beta chain with its context. This sample is part of a study of control samples from healthy donors and cancer patients. Germline CDR1 is MNHEY and CDR2 is SVGAGI. The CDR3 is 15 residues long. J lost 5 bases, V lost 3 bases, and 9 bases had no gene match. Libraries were prepared by immunoSEQ multiplex PCR; TCRdb keeps only in-frame clonotypes and omits some of them. The repertoire has tens of thousands of clones, 70% to 90% of them found once; the top ten carry under 10%. This clonotype was sampled from a woman in her fifties or sixties with colorectal cancer. The V and J genes are TRBV6-5 and TRBJ2-5; 7 positions agree with TRBD1. What was sequenced was PBMCs. The CDR3 coding sequence is TGTGCCAGCAGTTATTACAGGGGCGCAACGGAGACCCAGTACTTC. This codes for CASSYYRGATETQYF.